The subject of this entry is one TCR beta chain. The antigen is not known. The sample originates from a study of cytomegalovirus exposure and HLA in healthy donors. Study findings and constraints: The authors later found TCR association rates varying by HLA locus, with DRB1 most and HLA-C fewest. In an earlier analysis, productive rearrangement rates for most beta V segments clustered near 87% or 30%. A missense DCLRE1C variant was associated with V- and J-gene trimming of TCR beta chains in a later analysis, and an independent cohort replicated the association. One later analysis reportedly identified an Asian-associated ancestry cluster that showed fewer N-insertions than the approximately 700-donor mean.

A multiplex PCR was run with 60 Vbeta primers and 13 Jbeta primers. Using immunoSEQ multiplex PCR, the repertoire was profiled, and TCRdb retains in-frame clones only, with some absent. The sample shows 150,000 or so clones, less than 90% of them seen only once. CDR1 is LGHNA and CDR2 is YSLEER in the germline V gene. This CDR3 is 14 amino acids long. Between the trimmed V and J ends, which lost 4 bases and 1 base, there was a span of 10 bases. The chain combines TRBV4-3 with TRBJ1-1; D not resolved. This sequence was found in a young man in good health and CMV-seronegative. Specimen: PBMCs. The CDR3 sequence: CASSPHMANTEAFF. The DNA of the CDR3 is TGCGCCAGCAGCCCCCATATGGCGAACACTGAAGCTTTCTTT.